These 27 T cell receptor beta chains share one sample of origin, sequenced in a study of CD8+ T cells in alopecia areata. Sample treatment: oral pan-JAK inhibitor, 5-10 mg twice daily. Extraction and reverse transcription of RNA yielded cDNA as the sequencing template. Assay used: immunoSEQ multiplex PCR; TCRdb lists only in-frame clones, some missing. The table has roughly 200,000 clones, 58% seen once; the top ten hold roughly 12%. The material was CD8+ T cells sorted from blood, obtained at week 24, from a patient treated with tofacitinib. These receptor sequences come from a human donor with alopecia areata.

In its sample, this clone was seen a few times. The chain employs TRBV12-5 and TRBJ1-2; D is ambiguous. The CDR3 has 12 residues. Germline V lookup: CDR1 LGHNT, CDR2 FRNRAP. V lost 1 base, J lost 4 bases, and 4 bases lay in between. The CDR3 loop reads CASGLASYGYTF. The CDR3 coding sequence is TGTGCTAGTGGTTTGGCGTCCTATGGCTACACCTTC.

The V call is TRBV7-2, the J call TRBJ2-3, with 9 bases aligning to TRBD1. The CDR3 spans 16 residues. Trimming removed 6 bases from V and 9 bases from J; junction bases left unmatched: 16. The germline V gene encodes CDR1 SGHTA and CDR2 FQGNSA. The chain's CDR3 is CASRNLPGQGLGTQYF. The CDR3 nucleotides are TGTGCCAGCAGGAACCTTCCGGGACAGGGCCTCGGAACGCAGTATTTT.

CDR3 amino acids: CSVRGLYGYTF. CDR3 DNA sequence: TGCAGCGTGAGGGGCCTCTATGGCTACACCTTC. V and J are TRBV29-1 and TRBJ1-2, with D maybe TRBD1 (5 bases). Germline values: CDR1 SQVTM, CDR2 ANQGSEA. The CDR3 spans 11 residues. V was clipped by 6 bases and J by 4 bases, with 9 bases between them.

This clone was counted between two and nine times. The CDR3: CATGDQETQYF. The CDR3 nucleotides are TGTGCCACAGGGGACCAAGAGACCCAGTACTTC. This sequence joins TRBV10-3 and TRBJ2-5, with a weak D call TRBD1 (6 bases). The CDR3 totals 11 residues. The V gene's germline CDR1 is ENHRY and CDR2 SYGVKD. Deletions cut 10 bases from V and 0 bases from J, with 6 bases between.

A remark on this clone: This same CDR3 is encoded by further DNA sequences in the sample. V and J are TRBV5-1 and TRBJ1-3; no firm D call. V was trimmed by 3 bases and J by 2 bases, leaving 0 bases between them. Germline values: CDR1 SGHRS, CDR2 YFSETQ. This CDR3 comprises 11 residues. Written as DNA, the CDR3 is TGCGCCAGCAGCTCTGGAAACACCATATATTTT. It translates to CASSSGNTIYF.

The chain employs TRBV4-1 and TRBJ1-4, with D maybe TRBD1 (6 bases). This CDR3 is 15 amino acids long. Between the trimmed V and J ends, which lost 5 bases and 4 bases, there was a span of 14 bases. The germline V gene encodes CDR1 MGHRA and CDR2 YSYEKL. The CDR3 is CASSARQEGNEKLFF. CDR3 sequence (DNA): TGCGCCAGCAGCGCCCGACAGGAGGGTAATGAAAAACTGTTTTTT.

V is TRBV25-1 and J is TRBJ1-4; weak D call: TRBD1 (6 bases). The V gene's germline CDR1 is MGHDK and CDR2 SYGVNS. With 4 bases removed from V and 7 bases from J, the gap between germline ends came to 7 bases. This CDR3 contains 12 residues. As DNA, the CDR3 is TGTGCCAGCAGTGCACAGGGTGAAAAACTGTTTTTT. It encodes CASSAQGEKLFF.

Written as DNA, the CDR3 is TGTGCCATCAGTGAGTCCCTCCCGAGGGTGGGGGCCTACAATGAGCAGTTCTTC. Its protein is CAISESLPRVGAYNEQFF. The V gene is TRBV10-3, the J gene TRBJ2-1, with D tentatively TRBD1 or TRBD2 (5 bases each). Germline V gene lookup returns CDR1 ENHRY and CDR2 SYGVKD. The CDR3 covers 18 residues. The V and J ends lost 0 bases and 2 bases respectively, with 17 bases between them.

A single count supports this clone. V is TRBV2 and J is TRBJ1-6, with a tentative D call TRBD1 (5 bases). V lost 6 bases, J lost 0 bases, and 9 bases lay in between. Germline V lookup: CDR1 SNHLY, CDR2 FYNNEI. CDR3 length: 15 residues. The DNA for the CDR3 is TGTGCCAGCAGGACAGATAGCTCCTATAATTCACCCCTCCACTTT. Protein product: CASRTDSSYNSPLHF.

This clone was observed a few times. In the same sample, other DNA sequences code for this CDR3. The chain links TRBV9 to TRBJ2-7; D not certain. Trimming cost V 3 bases and J 0 bases, with 4 bases left between them. Germline V gene data show CDR1 as SGDLS and CDR2 as YYNGEE. The CDR3 has 12 residues. As DNA, the CDR3 is TGTGCCAGCAGCGGGAGCTCCTACGAGCAGTACTTC. Protein: CASSGSSYEQYF.

V is TRBV9 and J is TRBJ2-2; D perhaps matches TRBD2 (5 bases). Per germline, CDR1 SGDLS and CDR2 YYNGEE. The CDR3 consists of 16 residues. V lost 3 bases and J lost 0, with 12 bases in between. The CDR3 coding sequence is TGTGCCAGCAGCGCCCCGCCGGACTCGAACACCGGGGAGCTGTTTTTT. As protein: CASSAPPDSNTGELFF.

The chain has TRBV29-1 and TRBJ2-7; 8 nucleotides line up with TRBD1. After removal of 3 bases from V and 2 bases from J, the junction contained 6 bases not matched to a gene. CDR3 length equals 14 residues. The germline V gene encodes CDR1 SQVTM and CDR2 ANQGSEA. CDR3 amino acids: CSVEGRDRPYEQYF. CDR3 in DNA: TGCAGCGTTGAGGGCCGGGACAGGCCCTACGAGCAGTACTTC.

The chain carries TRBV9 and TRBJ2-7, with D uncertain. There are 13 residues in the CDR3. V was shortened by 0 bases and J by 3 bases, with 7 bases between the two germline ends. In germline, CDR1 is SGDLS, CDR2 YYNGEE. The CDR3 DNA reads TGTGCCAGCAGCGTAGGGGATCACTACGAGCAGTACTTC. It is translated as CASSVGDHYEQYF.

The chain is built from TRBV9 and TRBJ1-1, with a weak D call TRBD1 (5 bases). Germline V gene sequence: CDR1 SGDLS, CDR2 YYNGEE. CDR3 length equals 17 residues. V was shortened by 4 bases and J by 4 bases, with 23 bases between the two germline ends. The CDR3 is CASSNHPRVTVATEAFF. The CDR3 nucleotides read TGTGCCAGCAGCAACCATCCCAGGGTCACGGTGGCCACTGAAGCTTTCTTT.

A single count supports this clone. The rearrangement joins TRBV13 to TRBJ1-2, with TRBD1 identical over 7 bases. This CDR3 is 17 amino acids long. The V segment lost 4 bases and the J segment 4 bases; nucleotides outside the gene matches: 15. CDR1 and CDR2 from the germline V gene are PRHDT and FYEKMQ (reference sequence). In DNA, the CDR3 is TGTGCCAGCAGCTCCTACCGCGACAGGGCTGCGGGCTATGGCTACACCTTC. Translated, it gives CASSSYRDRAAGYGYTF.

V usage is TRBV13 and J usage is TRBJ1-2, with D possibly being TRBD1 (6 bases). The V and J ends lost 0 bases and 6 bases respectively, with 11 bases between them. This CDR3 spans 14 amino acids. Germline V gene lookup returns CDR1 PRHDT and CDR2 FYEKMQ (reference sequence). The CDR3 reads CASSLGRTVDGYTF. As DNA, the CDR3 is TGTGCCAGCAGCTTAGGGCGGACAGTAGATGGCTACACCTTC.

The sample holds a few counts of this clone. The V call is TRBV29-1, the J call TRBJ2-6; D not resolved. This CDR3 comprises 12 residues. Trimming left V 2 bases short and J 4 bases short, with 3 bases between. CDR1 is SQVTM, CDR2 ANQGSEA, per germline. Written as DNA, the CDR3 is TGCAGCGTTGAATTGGGGGCCAACGTCCTGACTTTC. It is translated as CSVELGANVLTF.

Written as DNA, the CDR3 is TGCGCCAGCAGCTTGGTGCGGGGCCCTCGTGAAAAACTGTTTTTT. Amino acids: CASSLVRGPREKLFF. This chain uses TRBV5-1 with TRBJ1-4, with TRBD1 as a possible D gene (5 bases). Germline CDR1 reads SGHRS; CDR2 reads YFSETQ. The CDR3 is 15 residues long. V gave up 0 bases and J gave up 7 bases, with 13 bases separating them.

V usage is TRBV19 and J usage is TRBJ1-5; weak D call: TRBD1 (6 bases). V lost 3 bases to trimming and J lost 3 bases, with 18 bases between them. The germline V gene has CDR1 LNHDA and CDR2 SQIVND (reference sequence). This CDR3 spans 17 amino acids. The CDR3: CASSIGRTTGPNQPQHF. CDR3 sequence (DNA): TGTGCCAGTAGTATCGGTCGTACTACAGGGCCCAATCAGCCCCAGCATTTT.

The CDR3 nucleotides are TGTGCCAGCAGTGGAGGGGACAGGGGATACGAGCAGTACTTC. It translates to CASSGGDRGYEQYF. This chain joins TRBV25-1 and TRBJ2-7; 10 bases agree with TRBD1. From germline, CDR1 is MGHDK and CDR2 SYGVNS. The CDR3 consists of 14 residues. V shed 4 bases and J 4 bases; nucleotides not matched to a gene: 4.

The chain couples TRBV9 to TRBJ2-3, with 7 bases that match TRBD1. The CDR3 runs to 14 residues. The germline CDR1 and CDR2 sequences are SGDLS and YYNGEE. Unmatched junction bases numbered 3, after V lost 3 bases and J lost 2 bases. CDR3 nucleotide sequence: TGTGCCAGCAGCGCGGACAGGATCACAGATACGCAGTATTTT. This encodes CASSADRITDTQYF.

This rearrangement joins TRBV4-1 to TRBJ1-5; D is unresolved. The CDR3 sequence is 15 residues long. Trimming took 4 bases from V and 6 from J, leaving 16 bases between them. Germline CDR1 reads MGHRA; CDR2 reads YSYEKL. CDR3 sequence (DNA): TGCGCCAGCAGCCCCGCCCTCGGCCCCAGTCAGCCCCAGCATTTT. Amino acid sequence: CASSPALGPSQPQHF.

The J gene is TRBJ2-7, the V gene TRBV7-9, with TRBD1 matching over 8 bases. Trimming removed 7 bases from V and 6 bases from J; junction bases left unmatched: 14. The V gene's germline CDR1 is SEHNR and CDR2 FQNEAQ (reference sequence). CDR3 length: 15 residues. DNA of the CDR3: TGTGCCAGCACCGCGTCAGGGGGCTCGGCGGGCGAGCAGTACTTC. Protein sequence: CASTASGGSAGEQYF. Full variable domain (outside the CDR3, taken from reference TRBV7-9 and TRBJ2-7): DTGVSQNPRHKITKRGQNVTFRCDPISEHNRLYWYRQTLGQGPEFLTYFQNEAQLEKSRLLSDRFSAERPKGSFSTLEIQRTEQGDSAMYLCASTASGGSAGEQYFGPGTRLTVT.

This clone was seen a handful of times. CDR3 in DNA: TGTGCCAGCAGAACCCCTTGGGAGACCCAGTACTTC. The encoded protein is CASRTPWETQYF. The genes are TRBV7-2 and TRBJ2-5; D not resolved. In germline, CDR1 is SGHTA, CDR2 FQGNSA. Trimming cost V 6 bases and J 5 bases, with 10 bases left between them. This CDR3 has 12 amino acids.

This clone was seen only a few times. This chain joins TRBV27 and TRBJ2-7; possible D gene TRBD1, 6 bases. CDR1 is MNHEY and CDR2 is SMNVEV in the germline V gene (reference sequence). This CDR3 is 13 amino acids long. The V end was cut by 5 bases, the J end by 2 bases, with 10 bases between. CDR3 in DNA: TGTGCCAGCAGTCCAGGGGTCCCCTACGAGCAGTACTTC. Translation: CASSPGVPYEQYF.

The gene calls are TRBV2 and TRBJ2-2, with D possibly matching TRBD1 (6 bases). V lost 3 bases to trimming and J lost 3 bases, with 8 bases between them. The germline gives CDR1 SNHLY, CDR2 FYNNEI. The CDR3 runs 14 residues. The CDR3 DNA reads TGTGCCAGCAGTGAGGCAGGGGACACCGGGGAGCTGTTTTTT. This gives the protein CASSEAGDTGELFF.

This clone was seen only once. The chain uses TRBV4-1 and TRBJ1-1, with no clear D. The germline CDR1 and CDR2 sequences are MGHRA and YSYEKL. The CDR3 has 15 residues. V was shortened by 0 bases and J by 2 bases, with 10 bases between the two germline ends. CDR3 DNA: TGCGCCAGCAGCCAAGATCGGGGTGGTAACACTGAAGCTTTCTTT. Translation: CASSQDRGGNTEAFF.